Listed below are T cell receptor beta chains from one sample, sequenced in a study of regulatory T cells in long-lasting Graves disease. TCRdb itself ran the multiplex PCR reads through MiXCR, one entry per CDR3 protein. The table records 400,000 to 500,000 distinct CDR3 sequences, approximately 23% of them present only once. Here the sequenced sample was peripheral blood mononuclear cells (PBMCs), taken when the disease was refractory, from a patient treated with antithyroid drugs. The source is a female donor with Graves disease. The CDR3 runs from the conserved cysteine through the conserved F or W. The D gene is left open where the match is weak. Clone size is not always given. Where it is, it says once, few, many or a class for expanded clones.

J	D	size	V	DNA	CDR3
TRBJ1-1	TRBD1	few	TRBV7-9	TGTGCCAGCAGCTTAATTCCCGACAGGGTGGCTTTCTTT	CASSLIPDRVAFF
TRBJ1-1	NA	many	TRBV2	TGTGCCAGCATCCCCACGAACACTGAAGCTTTCTTT	CASIPTNTEAFF
TRBJ1-5	NA	NA	TRBV6-1	TGTGCCAGCATCGACGGGGCCCTCCGCGATCAGCCCCAGCATTTT	CASIDGALRDQPQHF
TRBJ2-4	NA	few	TRBV4-1	TGCGCCAGCAGCCGAAACTCAGGAGAACTAGCCAAAAACATTCAGTACTTC	CASSRNSGELAKNIQYF
TRBJ2-2	NA	many	TRBV12-3/TRBV12-4	TGTGCCAGCAGTTTAGCAGGGCATAACACCGGGGAGCTGTTTTTT	CASSLAGHNTGELFF
TRBJ1-1	NA	NA	TRBV6-1	TGTGCCAGCAGTGAAGTCGGGGGGGCGGTCACTGAAGCTTTCTTT	CASSEVGGAVTEAFF
TRBJ2-5	TRBD2	once	TRBV4-1	TGCGCCAGCAGCCAACTGGGACTAGCGGAAGAGACCCAGTACTTC	CASSQLGLAEETQYF
TRBJ2-7	TRBD2	few	TRBV27	TGTGCCAGCAGTTTCCGGGGGGGGTACGAGCAGTACTTC	CASSFRGGYEQYF
TRBJ1-1	NA	many	TRBV12-3/TRBV12-4	TGTGCCAGCACCCCCCAGGACACCAACACTGAAGCTTTCTTT	CASTPQDTNTEAFF
TRBJ1-1	NA	many	TRBV7-9	TGTGCCAGCAAAGGGGTTAACACTGAAGCTTTCTTT	CASKGVNTEAFF
TRBJ1-2	TRBD1	few	TRBV19	TGTGCCAGTAGTTTGCTCCTGGACAGGGTCGGCTATGGCTACACCTTC	CASSLLLDRVGYGYTF
TRBJ2-2	TRBD2	NA	TRBV30	TGTGCCTGGAGTTTAAAGCGGGGGGCGAACACCGGGGAGCTGTTTTTT	CAWSLKRGANTGELFF
TRBJ2-5	NA	many	TRBV11-3	TGTGCCAGCAGCTTAGGAGTGGTAGGAAGCCAAGAGACCCAGTACTTC	CASSLGVVGSQETQYF
TRBJ1-1	NA	many	TRBV29-1	TGCAGCGTTGAATCCCGGGACACGAACACTGAAGCTTTCTTT	CSVESRDTNTEAFF
TRBJ1-1	NA	many	TRBV7-2	TGTGCCAGCAGCACCGCGAGAGCTATGAACACTGAAGCTTTCTTT	CASSTARAMNTEAFF
TRBJ2-2	TRBD2	few	TRBV11-2	TGTGCCAGCAGCACCCGAGCGGGGGGCACCGGGGAGCTGTTTTTT	CASSTRAGGTGELFF
TRBJ1-3	NA	NA	TRBV19	TGTGCCAGTAGTCTATCCGCGGATGGAAACACCATATATTTT	CASSLSADGNTIYF
TRBJ1-3	NA	NA	TRBV28	TGTGCCAGCAGTTTAGAGGGGCTACACTCTGGAAACACCATATATTTT	CASSLEGLHSGNTIYF
TRBJ1-5	TRBD1	NA	TRBV20-1	TGCAGTGCTGAAGAATTAACAGGGGGGTCCCAGCATTTT	CSAEELTGGSQHF
TRBJ2-5	NA	NA	TRBV7-6	TGTGCCAGCAGCCACGGGGCAGGGTCATCAGAGACCCAGTACTTC	CASSHGAGSSETQYF